This T cell receptor (beta chain) emerged from a study of cytomegalovirus exposure and HLA in healthy donors. Primers included in the PCR were 60 Vbeta and 13 Jbeta primers. Sequencing was performed with immunoSEQ multiplex PCR; in TCRdb, only in-frame clones are kept and a portion is missing. The table includes approximately 170,000 clones, around 75% detected once. Points on this clone: Its antigen remains unknown.

The length of the CDR3 is 14 residues. The ends were cut back, 0 bases at V and 12 bases at J, with 15 bases in the middle. Germline V gene sequence: CDR1 LGHNA, CDR2 YSLEER. Study-wide results and limits: Excluded were some V segments that proved indistinguishable, including TRBV6-2 and TRBV6-3. It was reported that TCR beta sequences correctly inferred the HLA-A and HLA-B alleles for most subjects. Compared with the roughly 700-donor mean, an Asian-associated ancestry cluster reportedly had fewer N-insertions, according to a later analysis. Follow-up analysis later connected one missense variant in DCLRE1C with trimming of TCR beta V- and J-genes.

The rearrangement links TRBV4-3 to TRBJ2-1, with a possible D match to TRBD2 (5 bases). Input material: PBMCs. The TCR originated in a human donor in good health. The CDR3, as DNA: TGCGCCAGCAGCCAAGATCGGACCCCCCGGGGGCAGTTCTTC. Translating gives CASSQDRTPRGQFF.